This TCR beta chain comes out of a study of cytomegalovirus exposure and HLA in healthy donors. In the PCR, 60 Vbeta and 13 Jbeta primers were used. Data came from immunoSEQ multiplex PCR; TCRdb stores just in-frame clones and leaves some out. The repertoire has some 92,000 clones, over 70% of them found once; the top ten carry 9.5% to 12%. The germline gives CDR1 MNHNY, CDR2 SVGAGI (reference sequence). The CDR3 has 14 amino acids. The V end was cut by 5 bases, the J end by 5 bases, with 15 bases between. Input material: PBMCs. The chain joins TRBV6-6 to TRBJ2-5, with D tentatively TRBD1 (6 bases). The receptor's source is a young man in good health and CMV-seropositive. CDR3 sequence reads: CASSHPGHRETQYF. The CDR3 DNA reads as TGTGCCAGCAGTCACCCGGGACATCGGGAGACCCAGTACTTC.